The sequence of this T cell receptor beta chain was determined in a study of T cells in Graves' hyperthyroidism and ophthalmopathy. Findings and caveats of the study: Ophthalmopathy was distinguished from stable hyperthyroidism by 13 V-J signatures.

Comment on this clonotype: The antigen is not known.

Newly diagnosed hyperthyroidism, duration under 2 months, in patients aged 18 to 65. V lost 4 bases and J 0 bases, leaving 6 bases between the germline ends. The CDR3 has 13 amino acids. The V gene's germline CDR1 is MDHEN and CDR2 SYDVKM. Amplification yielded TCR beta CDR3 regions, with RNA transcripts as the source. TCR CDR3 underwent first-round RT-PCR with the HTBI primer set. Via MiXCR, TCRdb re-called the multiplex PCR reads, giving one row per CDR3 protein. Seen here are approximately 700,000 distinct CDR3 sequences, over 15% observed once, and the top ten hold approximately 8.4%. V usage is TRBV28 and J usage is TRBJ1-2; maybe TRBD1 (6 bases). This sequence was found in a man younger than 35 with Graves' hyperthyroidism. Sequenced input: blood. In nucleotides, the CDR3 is TGTGCCAGCAGTTGGACAGCTAACTATGGCTACACCTTC. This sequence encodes CASSWTANYGYTF.